This TCR beta chain appears in the sequencing data of a study of blood T cell repertoires in COVID-19. Study context: T cells, B-cell-depleted T cells, or PBMCs supplied cDNA or gDNA.

Some clones are missing from TCRdb's copy, which holds only in-frame ones; the method was immunoSEQ multiplex PCR. Seen here are about 200,000 clones, approximately 84% observed once, and the top ten hold around 6.9%. The length of the CDR3 is 14 residues. The germline V gene has CDR1 SGHAT and CDR2 FQNNGV. V was cut by 5 bases and J by 4 bases, with 15 bases left in between. The V gene is TRBV11-2, the J gene TRBJ2-7; perhaps TRBD1 as D (6 bases). The sample consisted of peripheral blood. The TCR sequence derives from a human donor with acute or convalescent COVID-19. The donor label of this sample is uncertain. CDR3 bases: TGTGCCAGCAGCCGTCCCGGGACACAATACGAGCAGTACTTC. It specifies CASSRPGTQYEQYF.